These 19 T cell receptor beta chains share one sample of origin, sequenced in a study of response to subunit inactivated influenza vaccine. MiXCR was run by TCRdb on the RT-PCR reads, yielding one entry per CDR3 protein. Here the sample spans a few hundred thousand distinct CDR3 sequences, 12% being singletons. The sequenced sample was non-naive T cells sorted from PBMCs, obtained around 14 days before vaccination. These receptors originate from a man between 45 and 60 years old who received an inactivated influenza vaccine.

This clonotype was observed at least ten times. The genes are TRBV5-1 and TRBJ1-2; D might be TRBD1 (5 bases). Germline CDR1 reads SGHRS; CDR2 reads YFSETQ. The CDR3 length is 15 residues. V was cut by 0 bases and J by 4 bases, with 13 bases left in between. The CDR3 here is CASSLAYRRGYGYTF. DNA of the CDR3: TGCGCCAGCAGCTTGGCCTACAGGAGGGGCTATGGCTACACCTTC.

In nucleotides, the CDR3 is TGTGCCAGCAGTTACTCGATAAGCGGGAGACAGGGGATCAACAAAAACATTCAGTACTTC. Its translation is CASSYSISGRQGINKNIQYF. V and J are TRBV6-2 or TRBV6-3 and TRBJ2-4; D is tentatively TRBD1 or TRBD2 (8 bases each). The germline gives CDR1 MNHEY, CDR2 SVGEGT. The CDR3 loop spans 20 amino acids. Trimming removed 0 bases from V and 3 bases from J, with 24 bases in between.

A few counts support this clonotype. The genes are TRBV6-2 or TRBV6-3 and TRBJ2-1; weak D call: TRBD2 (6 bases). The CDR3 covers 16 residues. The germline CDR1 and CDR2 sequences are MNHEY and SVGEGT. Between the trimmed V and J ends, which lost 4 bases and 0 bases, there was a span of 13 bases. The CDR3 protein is CASSSKRASSYNEQFF. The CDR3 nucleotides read TGTGCCAGCAGTTCCAAGCGGGCGAGCTCCTACAATGAGCAGTTCTTC.

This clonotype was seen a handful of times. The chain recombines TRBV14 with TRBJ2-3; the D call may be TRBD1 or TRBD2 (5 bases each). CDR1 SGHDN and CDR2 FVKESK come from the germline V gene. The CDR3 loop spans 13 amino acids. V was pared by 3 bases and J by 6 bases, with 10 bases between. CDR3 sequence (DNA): TGTGCCAGCAGCCACCGGGACGACGATACGCAGTATTTT. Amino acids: CASSHRDDDTQYF. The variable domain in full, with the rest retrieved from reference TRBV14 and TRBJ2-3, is EAGVTQFPSHSVIEKGQTVTLRCDPISGHDNLYWYRRVMGKEIKFLLHFVKESKQDESGMPNNRFLAERTGGTYSTLKVQPAELEDSGVYFCASSHRDDDTQYFGPGTRLTVL.

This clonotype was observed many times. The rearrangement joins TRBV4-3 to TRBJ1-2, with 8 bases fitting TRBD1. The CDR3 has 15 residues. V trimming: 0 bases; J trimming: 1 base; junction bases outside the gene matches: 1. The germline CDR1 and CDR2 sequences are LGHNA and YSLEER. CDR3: CASSQDRGLNYGYTF. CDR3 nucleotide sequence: TGCGCCAGCAGCCAAGACAGGGGGCTTAACTATGGCTACACCTTC.

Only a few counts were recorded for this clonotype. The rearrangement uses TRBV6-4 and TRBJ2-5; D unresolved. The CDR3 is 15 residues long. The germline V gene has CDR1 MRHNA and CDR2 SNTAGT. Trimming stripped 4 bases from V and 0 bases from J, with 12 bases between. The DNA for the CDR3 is TGTGCCAGCAGTGGTACAACAGTGTACCAAGAGACCCAGTACTTC. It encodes CASSGTTVYQETQYF.

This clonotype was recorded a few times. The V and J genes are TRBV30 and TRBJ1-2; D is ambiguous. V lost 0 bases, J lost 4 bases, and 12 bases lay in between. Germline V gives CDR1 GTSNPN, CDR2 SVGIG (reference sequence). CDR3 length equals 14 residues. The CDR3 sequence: CAWSVRGRVYGYTF. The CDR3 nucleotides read TGTGCCTGGAGTGTACGAGGGCGCGTCTATGGCTACACCTTC.

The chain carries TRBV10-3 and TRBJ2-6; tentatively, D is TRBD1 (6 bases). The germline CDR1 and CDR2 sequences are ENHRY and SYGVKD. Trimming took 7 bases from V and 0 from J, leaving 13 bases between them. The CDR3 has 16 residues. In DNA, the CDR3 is TGTGCCATCATGAGCAGGGGTGCCTCTGGGGCCAACGTCCTGACTTTC. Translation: CAIMSRGASGANVLTF.

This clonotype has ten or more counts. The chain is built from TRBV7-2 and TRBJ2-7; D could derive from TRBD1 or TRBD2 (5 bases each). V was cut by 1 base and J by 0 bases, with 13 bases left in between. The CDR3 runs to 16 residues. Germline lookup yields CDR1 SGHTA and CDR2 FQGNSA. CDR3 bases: TGTGCCAGCAGCTTAGTTTCCGGTGGGGGCTCCTACGAGCAGTACTTC. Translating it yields CASSLVSGGGSYEQYF. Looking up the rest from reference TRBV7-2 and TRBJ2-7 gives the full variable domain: GAGVSQSPSNKVTEKGKDVELRCDPISGHTALYWYRQSLGQGLEFLIYFQGNSAPDKSGLPSDRFSAERTGGSVSTLTIQRTQQEDSAVYLCASSLVSGGGSYEQYFGPGTRLTVT.

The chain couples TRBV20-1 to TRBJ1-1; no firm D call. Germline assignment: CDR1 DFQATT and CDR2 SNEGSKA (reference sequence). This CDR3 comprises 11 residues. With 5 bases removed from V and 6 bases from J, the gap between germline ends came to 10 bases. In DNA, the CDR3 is TGCAGTGCTCAATTTTTAGCTGAAGCTTTCTTT. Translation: CSAQFLAEAFF.

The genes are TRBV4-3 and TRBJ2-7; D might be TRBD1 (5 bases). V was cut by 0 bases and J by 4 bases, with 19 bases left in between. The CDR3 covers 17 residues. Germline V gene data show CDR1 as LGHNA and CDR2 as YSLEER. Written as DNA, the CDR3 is TGCGCCAGCAGCCAAGAATCCACTCCTGGGGCCCGGTACGAGCAGTACTTC. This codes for CASSQESTPGARYEQYF.

The CDR3 is CASSLVLGEETQYF. CDR3 DNA: TGTGCCAGCAGCTTGGTTCTAGGAGAAGAGACCCAGTACTTC. The chain uses TRBV5-5 and TRBJ2-5, with D unclear. The germline gives CDR1 SGHKS, CDR2 YYEKEE (reference sequence). The CDR3 is 14 residues long. The ends were cut back, 0 bases at V and 3 bases at J, with 9 bases in the middle.

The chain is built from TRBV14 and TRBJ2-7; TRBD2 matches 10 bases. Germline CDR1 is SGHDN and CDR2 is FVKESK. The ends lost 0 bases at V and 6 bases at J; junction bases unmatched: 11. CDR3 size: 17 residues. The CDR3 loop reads CASSQEILAGASLEQYF. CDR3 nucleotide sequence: TGTGCCAGCAGCCAAGAGATTCTAGCGGGAGCCTCTCTCGAGCAGTACTTC.

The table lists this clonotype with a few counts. CDR3 sequence reads: CASSFSLNEKLFF. CDR3 DNA sequence: TGTGCCAGCAGCTTCTCTCTCAATGAAAAACTGTTTTTT. The chain links TRBV5-6 to TRBJ1-4; no clear D. Trimming shortened V by 2 bases and J by 5 bases, and 7 bases separated the two germline ends. Germline V CDR1 and CDR2: SGHDT, YYEEEE. The CDR3 has 13 residues. Filled out from reference TRBV5-6 and TRBJ1-4, the complete variable domain reads DAGVTQSPTHLIKTRGQQVTLRCSPKSGHDTVSWYQQALGQGPQFIFQYYEEEERQRGNFPDRFSGHQFPNYSSELNVNALLLGDSALYLCASSFSLNEKLFFGSGTQLSVL.

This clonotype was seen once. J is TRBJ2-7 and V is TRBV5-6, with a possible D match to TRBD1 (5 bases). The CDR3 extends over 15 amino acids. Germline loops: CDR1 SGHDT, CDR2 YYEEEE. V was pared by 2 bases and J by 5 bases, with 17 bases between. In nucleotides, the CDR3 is TGTGCCAGCAGCTTTTCGGGCAGGGCAATCAACGAGCAGTACTTC. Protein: CASSFSGRAINEQYF.

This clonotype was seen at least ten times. As DNA, the CDR3 is TGCGCCAGCAGCCCTACAGGGGGTCTCTCCTACAATGAGCAGTTCTTC. It specifies CASSPTGGLSYNEQFF. The gene calls are TRBV5-1 and TRBJ2-1; TRBD1 matches 8 bases. Losses at the gene ends were 4 bases for V and 0 bases for J; bases not matched to a gene: 6. The CDR3 is 16 amino acids. Germline CDR1 is SGHRS and CDR2 is YFSETQ.

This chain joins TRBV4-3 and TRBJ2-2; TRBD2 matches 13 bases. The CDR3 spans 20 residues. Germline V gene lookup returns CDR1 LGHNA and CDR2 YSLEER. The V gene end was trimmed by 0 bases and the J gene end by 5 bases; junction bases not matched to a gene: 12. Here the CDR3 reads CASSQDRIGLAGVGTGELFF. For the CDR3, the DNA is TGCGCCAGCAGCCAAGATAGGATAGGACTAGCGGGAGTCGGGACCGGGGAGCTGTTTTTT.

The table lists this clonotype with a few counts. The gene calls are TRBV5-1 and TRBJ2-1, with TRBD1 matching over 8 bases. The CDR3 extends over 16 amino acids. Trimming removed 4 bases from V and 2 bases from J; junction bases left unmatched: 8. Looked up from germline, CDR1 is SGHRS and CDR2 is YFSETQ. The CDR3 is CASSQAAGGPYNEQFF. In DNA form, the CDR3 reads TGCGCCAGCAGCCAGGCTGCAGGGGGCCCCTACAATGAGCAGTTCTTC. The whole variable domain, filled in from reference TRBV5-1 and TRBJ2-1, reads KAGVTQTPRYLIKTRGQQVTLSCSPISGHRSVSWYQQTPGQGLQFLFEYFSETQRNKGNFPGRFSGRQFSNSRSEMNVSTLELGDSALYLCASSQAAGGPYNEQFFGPGTRLTVL.

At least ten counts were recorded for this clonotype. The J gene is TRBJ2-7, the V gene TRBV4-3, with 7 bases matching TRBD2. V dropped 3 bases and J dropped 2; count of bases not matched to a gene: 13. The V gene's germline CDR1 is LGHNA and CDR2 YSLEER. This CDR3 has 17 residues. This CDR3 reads CASSQGPGQGGTYEQYF. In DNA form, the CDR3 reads TGCGCCAGCAGCCAGGGGCCTGGGCAGGGAGGGACCTACGAGCAGTACTTC.